This T cell receptor beta chain was sequenced in a study of shared clonotypes between healthy human individuals. Healthy adults negative for HIV, lacking recent acute infections or vaccinations, served as donors. Sequencing was performed with immunoSEQ multiplex PCR; in TCRdb, only in-frame clones are kept and a portion is missing. The sample shows about 1.1 million clones, approximately 80% of them seen only once. The V gene's germline CDR1 is SGHVS and CDR2 FQNEAQ. This CDR3 comprises 13 residues. V was cut by 5 bases and J by 8 bases, with 12 bases left in between. The sequencing sample was made of memory CD4+ T cells from PBMCs. Subset specified: CD45RA-negative fraction. This TCR came from a man between 18 and 29 years old in good health. Some clones in this sample may be carry-over from other donors' samples. The chain couples TRBV7-8 to TRBJ1-4; D gene unclear. This CDR3 reads CASSRGPGEKLFF. CDR3 nucleotide sequence: TGTGCCAGCAGCCGAGGACCCGGGGAAAAACTGTTTTTT.